This TCR beta chain was captured by sequencing in a study of memory B cells and T cells in multiple sclerosis. Here immunoSEQ multiplex PCR was the method, and the copy in TCRdb shows in-frame clones only, minus some. The repertoire has tens of thousands of clones, 86% of them found once; the top ten carry 2% to 3%. After stimulus-free culture, autoproliferating CFSE-dim and non-proliferating CFSE-high T cells were sequenced separately. Replicate wells were pooled after six to eight days of stimulus-free culture of roughly 5x10^7 CFSE-labeled PBMCs. Concerning this clone itself: Antigen: not known.

Germline-derived CDR1 and CDR2 are MNHEY and SVGAGI. The CDR3 totals 14 residues. After removal of 5 bases from V and 2 bases from J, the junction contained 4 bases not matched to a gene. The source of this sequence is a human donor with multiple sclerosis. The sequenced sample was PBMCs from blood kept in culture. The chain couples TRBV6-5 to TRBJ1-1, with TRBD1 matching 8 bases. CDR3 coding DNA: TGTGCCAGCAGTACAACAGGGGGAAACACTGAAGCTTTCTTT. It encodes CASSTTGGNTEAFF.